These 2 T cell receptor beta chains came from one sample sequenced in a study of blood T cell repertoires in COVID-19. The repertoire was sequenced with immunoSEQ multiplex PCR; TCRdb's copy has only in-frame clones and lacks some. The data show roughly 430,000 clones, about 88% seen once. The sample consisted of PBMCs or T cells enriched from blood (not recorded which). The receptors here all came from a woman aged 18-30 years who had been exposed to COVID-19.

The chain is built from TRBV28 and TRBJ2-1; a weak D match, TRBD2 (6 bases). This CDR3 region has 14 residues. Germline values: CDR1 MDHEN, CDR2 SYDVKM. Trimming took 6 bases from V and 4 from J, leaving 13 bases between them. The CDR3 DNA follows: TGTGCCAGCAGCGAGGCCCTAGCGTACAATGAGCAGTTCTTC. Its protein is CASSEALAYNEQFF.

V is TRBV2 and J is TRBJ1-6; 8 bases match TRBD1. The V and J ends lost 6 bases and 8 bases, in that order; junction bases with no gene match: 6. Per the germline V gene, CDR1 is SNHLY and CDR2 is FYNNEI. This CDR3 has 14 amino acids. The CDR3 nucleotides read TGTGCCAGCAGAGCCCAGGGGGCTGATTCACCCCTCCACTTT. Amino acid sequence: CASRAQGADSPLHF.